This T cell receptor beta chain stems from a study of control samples from healthy donors and cancer patients. CDR3 length equals 15 residues. Trimming took 0 bases from V and 8 from J, leaving 16 bases between them. The germline CDR1 and CDR2 sequences are MGHRA and YSYEKL. Some clones are missing from TCRdb's copy, which holds only in-frame ones; the method was immunoSEQ multiplex PCR. The sample yields 51,000 or so clones, approximately 80% seen once. The source is a man aged 70-80 years in good health. The chain is built from TRBV4-1 and TRBJ1-1; D is undetermined. Material: blood. CDR3 in amino acids: CASSQDLFGYREAFF. DNA of the CDR3: TGCGCCAGCAGCCAAGATCTATTTGGCTATCGAGAAGCTTTCTTT.